This TCR beta chain came from a study of T cell repertoires in cytomegalovirus infection. Study-level information: CMV infection and matching HLA type were both indicated by public TCR beta signatures.

TCRdb reanalysed the reads using MiXCR and keeps one entry per CDR3 protein. Among 570,000 or so distinct CDR3 sequences listed, 35% to 50% were seen once. For this clonotype: The antigen remains undetermined.

The receptor comes from a human donor in good health (CMV status not recorded). Some clones in this sample may be carry-over from other donors' samples. The input for sequencing was cultured PBMCs, taken from culture after CMV antigen stimulation.

This CDR3 reads CSAPSDRDYEQYF. The CDR3 nucleotides read TGCAGTGCTCCCTCCGACAGGGACTACGAGCAGTACTTC. The V and J genes are TRBV20-1 and TRBJ2-7; TRBD1 matches at 7 bases. V lost 5 bases to trimming and J lost 3 bases; unmatched junction nucleotides: 7. Germline V CDR1 and CDR2: DFQATT, SNEGSKA (reference sequence). CDR3 size: 13 residues.